The 19 T cell receptor beta chains below come from one sample, sequenced in a study of human T cells and chemical hapten exposure. Time point specified: patch test 1, 2 weeks after DPC sensitization. Treatment specified: therapeutic diphenylcyclopropenone sensitization with weekly scalp DPC. TCRdb fed the RACE reads into MiXCR, producing one record per CDR3 protein. This table holds fewer than 400,000 distinct CDR3 sequences, approximately 6.3% found once. The starting material was whole blood, obtained in connection with sensitization to the hapten diphenylcyclopropenone (DPC). These receptors were obtained from a woman between 18 and 29 years old with alopecia areata. Some clones in this sample may be carry-over from other donors' samples.

This chain uses TRBV4-1 with TRBJ1-2, with TRBD1 matching 8 bases. Germline CDR1 is MGHRA and CDR2 is YSYEKL. CDR3 length: 16 residues. V dropped 3 bases and J dropped 2; count of bases not matched to a gene: 8. For the CDR3, the DNA is TGCGCCAGCAGCCACACTAACCGGGACAGGAACTATGGCTACACCTTC. Its translation: CASSHTNRDRNYGYTF.

This clonotype was detected ten times or more. V usage is TRBV29-1 and J usage is TRBJ1-3; no clear D. Trimming removed 4 bases from V and 3 bases from J, with 16 bases in between. Germline V gives CDR1 SQVTM, CDR2 ANQGSEA. The CDR3 sequence is 15 residues long. CDR3 in amino acids: CSVADSTDVGNTIYF. The CDR3 DNA reads as TGCAGCGTTGCAGACTCCACAGACGTTGGAAACACCATATATTTT.

This clonotype has just a few counts. The chain carries TRBV18 and TRBJ2-7; D remains unclear. The CDR3 length is 14 residues. V shed 2 bases and J shed 0 bases, with 8 bases lying between them. Germline V gene data show CDR1 as KGHSH and CDR2 as LQKENI. CDR3 protein: CASSPGSPSYEQYF. Written as DNA, the CDR3 is TGTGCCAGCTCACCAGGGTCGCCCTCCTACGAGCAGTACTTC.

In this sample, this clonotype turned up many times. The J gene is TRBJ2-1, the V gene TRBV5-6, with TRBD2 matching over 10 bases. Germline values: CDR1 SGHDT, CDR2 YYEEEE. With 2 bases clipped from V and 0 bases from J, the junction kept 5 bases outside the gene matches. The CDR3 runs to 17 residues. CDR3 sequence: CASSFSLAGSSYNEQFF. CDR3 nucleotide sequence: TGTGCCAGCAGCTTCTCACTAGCGGGGAGCTCCTACAATGAGCAGTTCTTC.

CDR3 in amino acids: CASSSSGVGETQYF. The CDR3 nucleotides are TGTGCCAGCAGCTCATCAGGGGTAGGAGAGACCCAGTACTTC. The chain uses TRBV7-3 and TRBJ2-5; perhaps TRBD1 as D (6 bases). The V and J ends lost 4 bases and 4 bases respectively, with 13 bases between them. CDR3 size: 14 residues. Germline CDR1 SGHTA, CDR2 FQGTGA.

The chain combines TRBV7-6 with TRBJ2-3, with 14 bases lining up with TRBD2. The germline CDR1 and CDR2 sequences are SGHVS and FNYEAQ. The junction had 3 bases not matched to a gene; V was cut back by 1 base and J by 6 bases. The CDR3 length is 16 residues. For the CDR3, the DNA is TGTGCCAGCAGCTTAGTGGGGACTAGCGGGGGTGATACGCAGTATTTT. As protein: CASSLVGTSGGDTQYF. Drawing the rest from reference TRBV7-6 and TRBJ2-3, the complete variable domain is GAGVSQSPRYKVTKRGQDVALRCDPISGHVSLYWYRQALGQGPEFLTYFNYEAQQDKSGLPNDRFSAERPEGSISTLTIQRTEQRDSAMYRCASSLVGTSGGDTQYFGPGTRLTVL.

In nucleotides, the CDR3 is TGTGCCAGCAGTACAGGAAGCGTTGAAGCTTTCTTT. Translation gives CASSTGSVEAFF. This chain joins TRBV28 and TRBJ1-1; a weak D match, TRBD1 (5 bases). Germline assignment: CDR1 MDHEN and CDR2 SYDVKM. V shed 5 bases and J shed 7 bases, with 11 bases lying between them. This CDR3 has 12 residues.

This clonotype was seen a few times. This chain uses TRBV5-5 with TRBJ2-5, with D perhaps TRBD2 (5 bases). Germline V gene data show CDR1 as SGHKS and CDR2 as YYEKEE (reference sequence). The germline V and J ends were trimmed by 4 bases and 2 bases, with 18 bases remaining between them. CDR3 length: 16 amino acids. CDR3 coding DNA: TGTGCCAGCAGCCCCGGGATGGCCCCCCAACAAGAGACCCAGTACTTC. Protein sequence: CASSPGMAPQQETQYF.

This clonotype was seen only a few times. This chain connects TRBV6-6 to TRBJ1-4; D ambiguous. Trimming stripped 7 bases from V and 0 bases from J, with 3 bases between. The germline gives CDR1 MNHNY, CDR2 SVGAGI (reference sequence). This CDR3 region has 12 residues. The chain's CDR3 is CASKPTNEKLFF. Written as DNA, the CDR3 is TGTGCCAGCAAGCCAACTAATGAAAAACTGTTTTTT.

The rearrangement joins TRBV9 to TRBJ1-3; the D is unclear. This CDR3 region has 14 residues. Germline V gene sequence: CDR1 SGDLS, CDR2 YYNGEE. Trimming cost V 4 bases and J 0 bases, with 8 bases left between them. The CDR3 DNA sequence: TGTGCCAGCAGCCCAGGCTCCTCTGGAAACACCATATATTTT. Its translation: CASSPGSSGNTIYF.

This clonotype was seen at least ten times. V and J are TRBV28 and TRBJ2-7, with a possible D match to TRBD1 (6 bases). Germline V gene data show CDR1 as MDHEN and CDR2 as SYDVKM. V gave up 2 bases and J gave up 0 bases, with 11 bases separating them. The CDR3 consists of 15 residues. CDR3 region: CASSLLSGASYEQYF. CDR3 in DNA: TGTGCCAGCAGTTTACTTTCAGGGGCCTCCTACGAGCAGTACTTC.

This clonotype has a handful of counts. This sequence joins TRBV6-2 or TRBV6-3 and TRBJ1-1; no reliable D call. V dropped 5 bases and J dropped 7 bases, with 8 bases sitting between them. CDR3 size: 11 residues. CDR1 and CDR2 (germline): MNHEY, SVGEGT. This chain's CDR3 is CASSRADEAFF. CDR3 DNA sequence: TGTGCCAGCAGTCGGGCTGATGAAGCTTTCTTT.

The sample holds a few counts of this clonotype. The gene calls are TRBV4-3 and TRBJ1-6; D is possibly TRBD1 (6 bases). The CDR3 contains 14 residues. Germline values: CDR1 LGHNA, CDR2 YSLEER. Trimming took off 2 bases at V and 13 bases at J, with 15 bases between the two ends. CDR3: CASSQTGSSGPLHF. CDR3 DNA: TGCGCCAGCAGCCAAACAGGGTCGAGCGGGCCCCTCCACTTT.

The chain combines TRBV6-6 with TRBJ2-1; D unresolved. The CDR3 totals 13 residues. Germline V gene data show CDR1 as MNHNY and CDR2 as SVGAGI (reference sequence). V lost 7 bases and J lost 0, with 7 bases in between. The CDR3 loop reads CASTTGSYNEQFF. CDR3 in DNA: TGTGCCAGCACTACGGGCTCCTACAATGAGCAGTTCTTC.

The gene calls are TRBV27 and TRBJ2-7; D unclear. V was clipped by 8 bases and J by 5 bases, with 16 bases between them. The germline V gene has CDR1 MNHEY and CDR2 SMNVEV (reference sequence). The CDR3 is made up of 13 amino acids. CDR3 residues: CASSEGLLHEQYF. The CDR3 nucleotides read TGTGCCAGCTCCGAAGGGCTCCTCCACGAGCAGTACTTC.

This clonotype was observed a few times. The chain recombines TRBV16 with TRBJ1-6; D not resolved. CDR3 size: 11 residues. Germline CDR1 and CDR2: KGHSY and FQNENV. Trimming stripped 2 bases from V and 9 bases from J, with 2 bases between. In nucleotides, the CDR3 is TGTGCCAGCAGCCAAAGTTCACCCCTCCACTTT. Amino acid sequence: CASSQSSPLHF.

This clonotype occurred a few times. The chain recombines TRBV10-3 with TRBJ1-2; 8 nucleotides line up with TRBD1. CDR3 length: 13 amino acids. CDR1 is ENHRY, CDR2 SYGVKD, per germline. Trimming took 4 bases from V and 4 from J; bases not matched to a gene: 2. The CDR3 reads CAISGTGSYGYTF. DNA for the CDR3: TGTGCCATCAGTGGGACAGGGTCCTATGGCTACACCTTC.

The V gene is TRBV9, the J gene TRBJ2-1; D call uncertain. The CDR3 loop spans 14 amino acids. Trimming took off 0 bases at V and 7 bases at J, with 11 bases between the two ends. The germline gives CDR1 SGDLS, CDR2 YYNGEE. The CDR3 spells CASSVGNPENEQFF. The CDR3 DNA sequence: TGTGCCAGCAGCGTAGGGAACCCAGAGAATGAGCAGTTCTTC.

This chain uses TRBV3-1 with TRBJ2-7; D is ambiguous. Trimming pared 5 bases from V and 2 bases from J, leaving 16 bases between. The germline V gene has CDR1 LGHDT and CDR2 YNNKEL (reference sequence). This CDR3 has 15 residues. The chain's CDR3 is CASSLKAPDPYEQYF. In nucleotides, the CDR3 is TGTGCCAGCAGCTTGAAGGCTCCAGATCCCTACGAGCAGTACTTC.